The sequence of this T cell receptor beta chain was determined in a study of beta chain features in type 1 diabetes. Study-wide results and caveats: Within patients, naive, central memory and Treg TCRB repertoires seemed more similar than within healthy donors. cDNA-based sequencing might over-represent cells highly expressing TCR.

Germline V gene data show CDR1 as SNHLY and CDR2 as FYNNEI. The V gene end was trimmed by 7 bases and the J gene end by 7 bases; junction bases not matched to a gene: 6. The CDR3 is 13 amino acids. Sorting that relied on CD45RO/CCR7/CD25/CD127/CD95/CD27 yielded CD4+ naive, central memory, regulatory and stem cell-like memory cells. Concerning this clone: Its cognate antigen is unknown.

Every isolated RNA sample was fully reverse transcribed, so sequencing captured expressed TCRB transcripts. Clones were read by immunoSEQ multiplex PCR, and TCRdb kept only the in-frame ones, dropping some. This table has about 340,000 clones, less than 10% appearing once. The V gene is TRBV2, the J gene TRBJ1-2, with 10 bases lining up with TRBD1. Material: central memory CD4+ T cells from blood. This TCR came from a woman under 30 in good health. CDR3 nucleotides: TGTGCCAGCAACCCGACAGGGGGCTTTGGCTACACCTTC. As protein: CASNPTGGFGYTF. Filled out from reference TRBV2 and TRBJ1-2, the complete variable domain reads EPEVTQTPSHQVTQMGQEVILRCVPISNHLYFYWYRQILGQKVEFLVSFYNNEISEKSEIFDDQFSVERPDGSNFTLKIRSTKLEDSAMYFCASNPTGGFGYTFGSGTRLTVV.